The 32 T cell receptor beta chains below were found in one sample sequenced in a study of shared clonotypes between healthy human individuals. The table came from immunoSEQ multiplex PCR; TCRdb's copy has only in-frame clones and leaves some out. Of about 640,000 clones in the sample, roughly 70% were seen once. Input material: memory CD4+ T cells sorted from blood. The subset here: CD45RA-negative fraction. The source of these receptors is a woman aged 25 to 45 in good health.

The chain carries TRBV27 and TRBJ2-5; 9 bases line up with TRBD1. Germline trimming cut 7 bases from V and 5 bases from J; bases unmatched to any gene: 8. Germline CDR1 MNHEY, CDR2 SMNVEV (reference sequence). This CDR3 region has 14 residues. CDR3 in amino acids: CASKQGALMETQYF. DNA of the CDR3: TGTGCCAGCAAACAGGGGGCGCTTATGGAGACCCAGTACTTC.

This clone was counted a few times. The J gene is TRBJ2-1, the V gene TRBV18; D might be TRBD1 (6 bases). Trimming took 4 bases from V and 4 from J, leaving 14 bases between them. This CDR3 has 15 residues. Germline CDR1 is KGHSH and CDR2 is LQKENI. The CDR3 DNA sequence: TGTGCCAGCTCACTTCGCACAGGGAGTTACAATGAGCAGTTCTTC. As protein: CASSLRTGSYNEQFF.

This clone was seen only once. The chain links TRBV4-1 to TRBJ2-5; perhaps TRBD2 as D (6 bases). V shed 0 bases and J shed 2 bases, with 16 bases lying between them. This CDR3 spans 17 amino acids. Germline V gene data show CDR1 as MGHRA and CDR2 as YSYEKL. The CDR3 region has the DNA TGCGCCAGCAGCCAAGATGGGCCTAGCGTTGGGCAAGAGACCCAGTACTTC. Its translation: CASSQDGPSVGQETQYF.

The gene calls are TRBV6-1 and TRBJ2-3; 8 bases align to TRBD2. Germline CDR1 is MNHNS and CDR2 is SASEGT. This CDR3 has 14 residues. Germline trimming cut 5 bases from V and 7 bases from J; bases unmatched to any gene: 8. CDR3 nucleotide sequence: TGTGCCAGCAGTACGAGCGGGAGCGTGTATACGCAGTATTTT. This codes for CASSTSGSVYTQYF.

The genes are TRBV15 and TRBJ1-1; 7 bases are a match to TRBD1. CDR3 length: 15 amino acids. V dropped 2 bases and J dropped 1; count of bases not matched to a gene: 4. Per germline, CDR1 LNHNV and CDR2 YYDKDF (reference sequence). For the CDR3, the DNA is TGTGCCACCAGCAGACCCGGGACAGCGAACACTGAAGCTTTCTTT. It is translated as CATSRPGTANTEAFF.

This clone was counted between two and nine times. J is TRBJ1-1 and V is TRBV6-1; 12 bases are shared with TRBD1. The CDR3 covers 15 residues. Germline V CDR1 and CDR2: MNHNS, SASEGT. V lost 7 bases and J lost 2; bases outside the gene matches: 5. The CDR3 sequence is CASTPGQGANTEAFF. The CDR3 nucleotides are TGTGCCAGCACTCCGGGACAGGGGGCCAACACTGAAGCTTTCTTT.

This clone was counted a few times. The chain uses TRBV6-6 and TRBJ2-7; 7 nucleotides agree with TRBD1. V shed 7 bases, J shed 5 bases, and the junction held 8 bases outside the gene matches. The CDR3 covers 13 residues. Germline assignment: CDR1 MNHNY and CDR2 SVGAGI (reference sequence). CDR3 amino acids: CASKMTGPDEQYF. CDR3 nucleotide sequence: TGTGCCAGCAAAATGACAGGGCCCGACGAGCAGTACTTC.

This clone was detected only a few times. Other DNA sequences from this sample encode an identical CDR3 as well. CDR3 amino acids: CASRGQGNTEAFF. For the CDR3, the DNA is TGTGCCAGCAGAGGACAGGGAAACACTGAAGCTTTCTTT. The chain is built from TRBV2 and TRBJ1-1; 8 bases fit TRBD1. CDR3 length: 13 residues. With 6 bases clipped from V and 2 bases from J, the junction kept 2 bases outside the gene matches. CDR1 is SNHLY and CDR2 is FYNNEI in the germline V gene.

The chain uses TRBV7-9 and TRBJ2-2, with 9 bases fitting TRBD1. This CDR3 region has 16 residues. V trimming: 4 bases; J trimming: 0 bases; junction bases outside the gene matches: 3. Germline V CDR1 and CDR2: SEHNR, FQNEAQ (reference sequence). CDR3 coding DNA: TGTGCCAGCAGCTCCGGGACAGGGACGAACACCGGGGAGCTGTTTTTT. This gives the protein CASSSGTGTNTGELFF.

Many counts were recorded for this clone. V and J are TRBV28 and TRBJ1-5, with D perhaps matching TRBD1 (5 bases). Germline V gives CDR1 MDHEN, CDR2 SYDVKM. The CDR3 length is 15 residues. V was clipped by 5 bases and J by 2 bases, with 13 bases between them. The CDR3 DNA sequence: TGTGCCAGCAGTCCCTTGAGGGACGGCAATCAGCCCCAGCATTTT. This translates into CASSPLRDGNQPQHF. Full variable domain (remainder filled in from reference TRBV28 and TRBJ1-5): DVKVTQSSRYLVKRTGEKVFLECVQDMDHENMFWYRQDPGLGLRLIYFSYDVKMKEKGDIPEGYSVSREKKERFSLILESASTNQTSMYLCASSPLRDGNQPQHFGDGTRLSIL.

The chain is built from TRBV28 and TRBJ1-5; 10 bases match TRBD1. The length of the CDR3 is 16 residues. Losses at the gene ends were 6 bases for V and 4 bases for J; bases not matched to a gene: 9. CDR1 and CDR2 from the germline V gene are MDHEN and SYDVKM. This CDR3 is CASSPNPGQGNQPQHF. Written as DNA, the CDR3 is TGTGCCAGCAGCCCGAATCCGGGACAGGGGAATCAGCCCCAGCATTTT.

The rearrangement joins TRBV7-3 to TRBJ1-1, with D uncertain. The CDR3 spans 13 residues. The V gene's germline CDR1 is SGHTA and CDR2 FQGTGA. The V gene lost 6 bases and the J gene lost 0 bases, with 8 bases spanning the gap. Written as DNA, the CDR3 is TGTGCCAGCAGGGCGACGGTGAACACTGAAGCTTTCTTT. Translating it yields CASRATVNTEAFF.

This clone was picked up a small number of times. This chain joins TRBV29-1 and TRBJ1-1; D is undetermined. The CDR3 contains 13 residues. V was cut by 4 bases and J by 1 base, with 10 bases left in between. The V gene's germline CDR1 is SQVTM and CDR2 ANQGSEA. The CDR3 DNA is TGCAGCGTTGGGGTTTCAGCGAACACTGAAGCTTTCTTT. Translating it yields CSVGVSANTEAFF.

CDR3 protein: CAWSKNINYEQYF. The CDR3 DNA follows: TGTGCCTGGAGTAAGAATATCAACTACGAGCAGTACTTC. This rearrangement joins TRBV30 to TRBJ2-7; D ambiguous. V was shortened by 2 bases and J by 3 bases, with 11 bases between the two germline ends. CDR3 size: 13 residues. The germline CDR1 and CDR2 sequences are GTSNPN and SVGIG (reference sequence).

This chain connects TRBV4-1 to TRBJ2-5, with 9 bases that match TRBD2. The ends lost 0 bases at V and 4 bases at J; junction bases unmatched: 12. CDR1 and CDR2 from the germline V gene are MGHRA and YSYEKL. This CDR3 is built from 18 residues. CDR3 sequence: CASSQEAALAGEGETQYF. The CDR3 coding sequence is TGCGCCAGCAGCCAAGAAGCCGCTTTAGCGGGAGAGGGAGAGACCCAGTACTTC.

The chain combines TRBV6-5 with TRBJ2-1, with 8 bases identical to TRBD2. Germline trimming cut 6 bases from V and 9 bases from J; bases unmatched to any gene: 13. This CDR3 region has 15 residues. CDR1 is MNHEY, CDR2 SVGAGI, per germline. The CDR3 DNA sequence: TGTGCCAGCAGGAAAACGGGACTAGAAGGTAGTGAGCAGTTCTTC. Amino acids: CASRKTGLEGSEQFF.

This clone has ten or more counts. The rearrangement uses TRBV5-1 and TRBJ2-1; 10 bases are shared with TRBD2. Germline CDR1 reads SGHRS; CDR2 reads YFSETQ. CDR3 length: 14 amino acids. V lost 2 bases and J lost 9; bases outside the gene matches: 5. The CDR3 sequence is CASSFLAGEGEQFF. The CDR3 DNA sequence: TGCGCCAGCAGCTTTCTAGCGGGAGAGGGTGAGCAGTTCTTC.

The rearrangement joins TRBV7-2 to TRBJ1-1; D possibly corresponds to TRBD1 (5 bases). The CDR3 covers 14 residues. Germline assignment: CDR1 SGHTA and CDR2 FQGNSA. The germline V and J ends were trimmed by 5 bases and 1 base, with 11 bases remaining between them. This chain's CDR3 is CASSPGGANTEAFF. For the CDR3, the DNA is TGTGCCAGCAGCCCCGGTGGGGCGAACACTGAAGCTTTCTTT.

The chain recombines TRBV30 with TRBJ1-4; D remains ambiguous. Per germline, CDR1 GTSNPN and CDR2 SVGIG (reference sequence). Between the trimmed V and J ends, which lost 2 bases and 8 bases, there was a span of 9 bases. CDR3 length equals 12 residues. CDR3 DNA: TGTGCCTGGAGTTTCAGATACGAAAAACTGTTTTTT. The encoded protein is CAWSFRYEKLFF.

The CDR3 region is CASSSTAQETQYF. The CDR3 coding sequence is TGTGCCAGCAGTTCGACAGCCCAAGAGACCCAGTACTTC. The chain links TRBV7-9 to TRBJ2-5; tentatively, D is TRBD1 (5 bases). The CDR3 sequence is 13 residues long. Germline V CDR1 and CDR2: SEHNR, FQNEAQ (reference sequence). Trimming stripped 6 bases from V and 1 base from J, with 9 bases between.

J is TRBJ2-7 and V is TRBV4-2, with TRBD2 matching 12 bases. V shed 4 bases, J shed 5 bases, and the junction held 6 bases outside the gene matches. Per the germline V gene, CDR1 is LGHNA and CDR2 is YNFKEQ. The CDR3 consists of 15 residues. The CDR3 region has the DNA TGTGCCAGCAGCCCCTCTAGCGGGAGGGCCCACGAGCAGTACTTC. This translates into CASSPSSGRAHEQYF.

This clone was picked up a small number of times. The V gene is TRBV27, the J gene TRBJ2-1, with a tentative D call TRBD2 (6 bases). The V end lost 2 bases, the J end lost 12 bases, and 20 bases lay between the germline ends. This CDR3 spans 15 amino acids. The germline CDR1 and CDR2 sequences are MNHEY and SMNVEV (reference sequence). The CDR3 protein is CASSLPATPSARQFF. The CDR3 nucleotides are TGTGCCAGCAGTTTACCCGCGACCCCTAGCGCAAGGCAGTTCTTC.

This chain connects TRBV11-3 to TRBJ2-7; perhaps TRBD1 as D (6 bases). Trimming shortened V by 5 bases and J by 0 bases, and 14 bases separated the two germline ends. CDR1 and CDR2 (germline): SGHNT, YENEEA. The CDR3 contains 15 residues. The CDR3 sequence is CASSQGKRNSYEQYF. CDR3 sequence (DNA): TGTGCCAGCAGCCAGGGGAAGCGTAACTCCTACGAGCAGTACTTC.

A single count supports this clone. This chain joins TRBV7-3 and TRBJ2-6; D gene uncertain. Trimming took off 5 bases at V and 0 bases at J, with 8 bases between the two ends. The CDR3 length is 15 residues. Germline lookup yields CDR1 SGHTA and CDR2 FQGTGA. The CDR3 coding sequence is TGTGCCAGCAGCCGGCATAGCTCTGGGGCCAACGTCCTGACTTTC. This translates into CASSRHSSGANVLTF.

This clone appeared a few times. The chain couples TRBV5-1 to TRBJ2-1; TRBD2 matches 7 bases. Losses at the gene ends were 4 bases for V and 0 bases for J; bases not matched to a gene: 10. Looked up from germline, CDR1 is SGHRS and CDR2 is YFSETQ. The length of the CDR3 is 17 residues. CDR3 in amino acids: CASSKTVLATSYNEQFF. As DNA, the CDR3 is TGCGCCAGCAGCAAAACAGTACTAGCGACCTCCTACAATGAGCAGTTCTTC.

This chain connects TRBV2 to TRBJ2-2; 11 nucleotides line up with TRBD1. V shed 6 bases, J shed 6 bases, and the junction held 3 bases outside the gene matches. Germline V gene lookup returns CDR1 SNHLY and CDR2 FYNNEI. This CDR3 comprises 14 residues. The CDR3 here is CASRGQGAAGELFF. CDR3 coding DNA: TGTGCCAGCAGAGGACAGGGGGCGGCCGGGGAGCTGTTTTTT.

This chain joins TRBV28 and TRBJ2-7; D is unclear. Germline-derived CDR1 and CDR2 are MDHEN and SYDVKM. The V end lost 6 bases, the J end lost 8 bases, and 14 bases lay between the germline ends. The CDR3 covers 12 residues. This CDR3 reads CASSSLLGQQYF. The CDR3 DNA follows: TGTGCCAGCAGCTCGCTACTGGGCCAGCAGTACTTC.

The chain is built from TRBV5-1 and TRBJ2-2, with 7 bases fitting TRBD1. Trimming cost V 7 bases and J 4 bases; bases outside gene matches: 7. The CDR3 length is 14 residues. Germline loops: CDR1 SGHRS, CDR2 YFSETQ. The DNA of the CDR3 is TGCGCCAGCCGCGTCACAGGGGCCACCGGGGAGCTGTTTTTT. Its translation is CASRVTGATGELFF.

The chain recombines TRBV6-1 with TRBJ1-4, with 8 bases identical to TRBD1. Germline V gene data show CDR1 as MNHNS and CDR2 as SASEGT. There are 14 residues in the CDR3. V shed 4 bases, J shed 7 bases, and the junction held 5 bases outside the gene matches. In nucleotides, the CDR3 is TGTGCCAGCAGTGCAGAGCAGGGGGCTGAAAAACTGTTTTTT. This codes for CASSAEQGAEKLFF.

CDR3 region: CASGSGSFDNEQFF. CDR3 in DNA: TGTGCCAGTGGAAGCGGGAGCTTCGACAATGAGCAGTTCTTC. The V gene is TRBV18, the J gene TRBJ2-1; 8 nucleotides line up with TRBD2. This CDR3 has 14 residues. Looked up from germline, CDR1 is KGHSH and CDR2 is LQKENI. The trim removed 9 bases at V and 5 bases at J, leaving 9 bases unmatched.

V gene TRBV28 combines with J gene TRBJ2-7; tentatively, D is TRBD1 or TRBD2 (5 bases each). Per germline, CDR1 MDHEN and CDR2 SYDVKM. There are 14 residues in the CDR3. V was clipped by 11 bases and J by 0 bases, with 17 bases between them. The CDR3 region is CASFLGGSSYEQYF. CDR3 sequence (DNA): TGTGCCTCTTTTCTTGGGGGAAGCTCCTACGAGCAGTACTTC.

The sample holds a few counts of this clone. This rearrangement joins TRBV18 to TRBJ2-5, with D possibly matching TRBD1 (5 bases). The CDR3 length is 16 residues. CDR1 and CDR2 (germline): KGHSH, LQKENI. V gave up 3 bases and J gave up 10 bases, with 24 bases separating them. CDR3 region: CASSPLTDPIVEDQYF. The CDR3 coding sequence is TGTGCCAGCTCACCTCTGACAGACCCAATAGTAGAGGACCAGTACTTC.